This TCR beta chain was observed in a study of tumor-infiltrating lymphocytes in oesophageal squamous cell carcinoma. A single record per CDR3 protein comes from TCRdb applying MiXCR to the PCR reads. The table shows about 21,000 distinct CDR3 sequences, with around 33% occurring only once. The CDR3 sequence is 14 residues long. Germline lookup yields CDR1 MDHEN and CDR2 SYDVKM. The germline V and J ends were trimmed by 2 bases and 7 bases, with 15 bases remaining between them. As for this clonotype: A much larger clone is a single base away; this may be a read error.

What was sequenced was esophageal tumor tissue. This receptor was obtained from a male donor with esophageal squamous cell carcinoma. The chain is built from TRBV28 and TRBJ2-7; no reliable D call. The CDR3 nucleotides are TGTGCCAGCAGTTTAAGTTGGGGTTCCAATGAGCAGTACTTC. Its translation: CASSLSWGSNEQYF.